One T cell receptor beta chain is described in this entry. Its antigen remains unknown. This sample stems from a study of cytotoxic CD8 clonotypes in ibrutinib-treated CLL. On the study more broadly: Specimens for response were gathered following a median around a year of therapy, spanning 6 to 36.

The study, taken as a whole, reports: Progressing and sustained-remission patients had different sampling times. Treatment left the uncommon public clonotypes either contracted or stable in frequency.

Using immunoSEQ multiplex PCR, the repertoire was profiled, and TCRdb retains in-frame clones only, with some absent. The sample lists more than 200,000 clones; about three quarters were seen once. Germline V gives CDR1 KGHSH, CDR2 LQKENI. The V gene lost 3 bases and the J gene lost 0 bases, with 12 bases spanning the gap. The CDR3 covers 16 residues. The receptor was isolated from a human donor with chronic lymphocytic leukemia. V and J are TRBV18 and TRBJ1-3; D is unresolved. Sequenced here: PBMCs, sampled after 12 months of ibrutinib treatment. CDR3: CASSPVLADSGNTIYF. The CDR3 DNA follows: TGTGCCAGCTCACCCGTGTTGGCGGACTCTGGAAACACCATATATTTT.